This T cell receptor (beta chain) was observed in a study of blood T cells in healthy people across ages. This clonotype appeared a few times. Its antigen is currently unknown. Germline trimming cut 5 bases from V and 5 bases from J; bases unmatched to any gene: 8. Germline V gives CDR1 SQVTM, CDR2 ANQGSEA. The CDR3 totals 14 residues. A second PCR of 7 to 11 cycles used a sample-barcoded 5' primer and a J-beta primer mix. Via MiXCR, TCRdb re-called the 5' RACE reads, giving one row per CDR3 protein. The profile shows roughly 1,000,000 distinct CDR3 sequences, approximately 26% of them singletons. Study-level findings and limits: Age advanced and TCR beta diversity per million T cells fell, roughly linearly. Total diversity from one million sequenced T cells was likely underestimated.

The sample was also reused in another study, on T cells of mothers and their children.

The chain joins TRBV29-1 to TRBJ2-1; 8 bases are shared with TRBD2. The TCR sequence derives from a girl aged 2-9 years in good health. The sequencing input was blood. In DNA form, the CDR3 reads TGCAGCGTTTTTCCGCGGGGGGACCACAATGAGCAGTTCTTC. Translated: CSVFPRGDHNEQFF.